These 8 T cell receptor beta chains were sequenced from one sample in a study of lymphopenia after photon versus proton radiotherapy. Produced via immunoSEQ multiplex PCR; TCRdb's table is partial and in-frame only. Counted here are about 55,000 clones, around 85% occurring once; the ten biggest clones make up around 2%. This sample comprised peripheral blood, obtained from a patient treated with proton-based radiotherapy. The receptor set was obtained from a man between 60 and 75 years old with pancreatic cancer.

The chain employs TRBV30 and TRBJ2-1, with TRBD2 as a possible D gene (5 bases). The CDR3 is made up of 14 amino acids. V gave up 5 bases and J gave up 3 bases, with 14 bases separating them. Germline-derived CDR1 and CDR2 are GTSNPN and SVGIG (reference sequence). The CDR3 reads CAWDAGGSYNEQFF. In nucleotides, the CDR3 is TGTGCCTGGGACGCCGGTGGGAGCTACAATGAGCAGTTCTTC.

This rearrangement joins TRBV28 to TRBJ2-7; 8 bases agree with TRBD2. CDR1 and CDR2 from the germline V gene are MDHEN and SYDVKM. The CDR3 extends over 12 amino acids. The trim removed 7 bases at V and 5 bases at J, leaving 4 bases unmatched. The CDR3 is CASTTSGDEQYF. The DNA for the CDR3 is TGTGCCAGCACCACTAGCGGTGACGAGCAGTACTTC.

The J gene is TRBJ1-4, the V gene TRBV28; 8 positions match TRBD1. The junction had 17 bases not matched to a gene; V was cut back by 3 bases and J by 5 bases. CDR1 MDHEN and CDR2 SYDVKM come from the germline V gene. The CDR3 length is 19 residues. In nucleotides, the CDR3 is TGTGCCAGCAGTTTGGGCAAGCTCCAGGGGGCGGGATCAAATGAAAAACTGTTTTTT. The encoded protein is CASSLGKLQGAGSNEKLFF.

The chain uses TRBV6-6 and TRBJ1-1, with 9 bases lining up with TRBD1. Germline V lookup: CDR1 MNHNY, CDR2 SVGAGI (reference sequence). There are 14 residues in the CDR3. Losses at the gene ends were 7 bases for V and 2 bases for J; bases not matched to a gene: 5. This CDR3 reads CASTWDRVNTEAFF. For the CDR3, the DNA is TGTGCCAGCACCTGGGACAGGGTAAACACTGAAGCTTTCTTT.

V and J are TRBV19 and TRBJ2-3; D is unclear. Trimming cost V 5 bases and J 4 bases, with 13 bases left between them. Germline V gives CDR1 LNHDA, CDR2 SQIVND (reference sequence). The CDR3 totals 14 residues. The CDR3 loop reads CASSHGSSADTQYF. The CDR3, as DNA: TGTGCCAGTAGTCACGGGTCGAGCGCAGATACGCAGTATTTT. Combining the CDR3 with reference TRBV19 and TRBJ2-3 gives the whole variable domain DGGITQSPKYLFRKEGQNVTLSCEQNLNHDAMYWYRQDPGQGLRLIYYSQIVNDFQKGDIAEGYSVSREKKESFPLTVTSAQKNPTAFYLCASSHGSSADTQYFGPGTRLTVL.

CDR3 coding DNA: TGTGCCAGCAGCTTAGCAAGCGGGAGGGGTACCTACGAGCAGTACTTC. This gives the protein CASSLASGRGTYEQYF. The rearrangement joins TRBV7-2 to TRBJ2-7; 10 bases line up with TRBD2. With V trimmed by 0 bases and J by 2 bases, 4 bases remained unmatched. CDR3 length: 16 amino acids. CDR1 and CDR2 (germline): SGHTA, FQGNSA.

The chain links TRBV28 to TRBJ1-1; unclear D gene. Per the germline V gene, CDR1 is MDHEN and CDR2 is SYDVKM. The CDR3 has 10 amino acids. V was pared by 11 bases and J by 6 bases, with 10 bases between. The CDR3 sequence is CASGRPEAFF. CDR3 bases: TGTGCCTCAGGAAGGCCTGAAGCTTTCTTT.

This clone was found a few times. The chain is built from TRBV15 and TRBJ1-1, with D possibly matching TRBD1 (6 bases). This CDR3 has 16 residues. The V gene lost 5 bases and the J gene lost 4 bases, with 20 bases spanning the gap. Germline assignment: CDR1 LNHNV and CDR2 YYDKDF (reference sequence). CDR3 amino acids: CATSGHLGGGSTEAFF. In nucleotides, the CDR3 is TGTGCCACCAGCGGTCACCTGGGGGGCGGGAGCACTGAAGCTTTCTTT.